The 6 T cell receptor beta chains below all came from one sample that was sequenced in a study of blood T cell repertoires in COVID-19. Here immunoSEQ multiplex PCR was the method, and the copy in TCRdb shows in-frame clones only, minus some. This sample has 150,000 to 200,000 clones, with roughly 80% found just once. Sequencing was done on a sample of peripheral blood. The receptors originated from a man aged 60 to 69 with active or convalescent COVID-19.

The chain joins TRBV9 to TRBJ2-2; no definite D call. CDR1 is SGDLS, CDR2 YYNGEE, per germline. The V end was cut by 1 base, the J end by 4 bases, with 5 bases between. The CDR3 consists of 13 residues. The CDR3 DNA follows: TGTGCCAGCAGCGTATATATCACCGGGGAGCTGTTTTTT. It encodes CASSVYITGELFF.

The rearrangement joins TRBV3-1 (or the pseudogene TRBV3-2) to TRBJ1-2, with 7 bases lining up with TRBD1. J gave up 7 bases and V 1 base, and 9 bases lay outside the gene matches. Germline CDR1 is LGHDT and CDR2 is YNNKEL (reference sequence). The CDR3 length is 15 residues. CDR3 residues: CASSQGQTGIGGYTF. The CDR3 DNA is TGTGCCAGCAGCCAAGGACAGACAGGGATAGGTGGCTACACCTTC.

The gene calls are TRBV6-1 and TRBJ2-1; D not resolved. V lost 3 bases and J lost 4, with 4 bases in between. The germline CDR1 and CDR2 sequences are MNHNS and SASEGT. CDR3 size: 12 residues. The CDR3 loop is CASSERYNEQFF. CDR3 coding DNA: TGTGCCAGCAGTGAGCGGTACAATGAGCAGTTCTTC.

A few counts support this clone. The CDR3 is CASSKKRGSSYNEQFF. The CDR3 DNA reads as TGTGCCAGTAGTAAAAAGCGGGGGAGCTCCTACAATGAGCAGTTCTTC. This sequence joins TRBV19 and TRBJ2-1, with 8 bases aligning to TRBD2. The germline V gene has CDR1 LNHDA and CDR2 SQIVND (reference sequence). There are 16 residues in the CDR3. V trimming: 4 bases; J trimming: 0 bases; junction bases outside the gene matches: 5.

The genes are TRBV5-1 and TRBJ2-1; TRBD2 matches at 12 bases. Germline loops: CDR1 SGHRS, CDR2 YFSETQ. This CDR3 comprises 16 residues. The V segment lost 4 bases and the J segment 5 bases; nucleotides outside the gene matches: 7. The DNA for the CDR3 is TGCGCCAGCAGCACCACACTAGCGGGAGGTCACAATGAGCAGTTCTTC. Its translation: CASSTTLAGGHNEQFF. Full variable domain (outside the CDR3, taken from reference TRBV5-1 and TRBJ2-1): KAGVTQTPRYLIKTRGQQVTLSCSPISGHRSVSWYQQTPGQGLQFLFEYFSETQRNKGNFPGRFSGRQFSNSRSEMNVSTLELGDSALYLCASSTTLAGGHNEQFFGPGTRLTVL.

The rearrangement uses TRBV24-1 and TRBJ1-2, with 8 positions matching TRBD1. The J segment lost 4 bases and the V segment lost 3 bases, leaving 6 bases of the junction unmatched. Germline loops: CDR1 KGHDR, CDR2 SFDVKD. The CDR3 runs 15 residues. CDR3: CATSDRQGTPYGYTF. CDR3 nucleotide sequence: TGTGCCACCAGTGATCGACAGGGGACACCCTATGGCTACACCTTC.